A single sample is the source of the 7 T cell receptor beta chains below, sequenced in a study of T-cell reconstitution after alpha-beta-depleted transplantation in children (TCRdb year 2016). The library was made by PCR. The sequencing machine was an Illumina HiSeq 2500. To normalize quantification of the TCRbeta repertoire, the TCR libraries were built with molecular barcoding that relied on unique molecular identifiers. TCRdb cleaned the public reads at Q25 with fastp, built clones with MiXCR and kept in-frame beta chains. Rows with one shared CDR3 protein collapse into an entry with the most common genes and DNA. Present in this sample are 250,000 to 300,000 distinct CDR3 sequences, 11% of which were seen just once. The biggest ten clones account for about 25% of the sample. The treatment or condition label for this specimen denotes: allogeneic hematopoietic cell transplantation with graft depleted of TCRalphabeta T cells and CD19 B cells.

The sample in question was peripheral blood, obtained 180 days after TCRalphabeta/CD19-depleted stem cell transplant. The receptors stem from a male patient between 2 and 15 years old who had a stem cell transplant for chronic granulomatous disease, so the T cells may come from the graft donor.

This clonotype showed up many times. This chain joins TRBV5-1 and TRBJ2-7; 7 positions match TRBD1. CDR1 is SGHRS, CDR2 YFSETQ, per germline. This CDR3 has 13 amino acids. V was pared by 4 bases and J by 0 bases, with 1 base of the junction left unmatched. The CDR3, as DNA: TGCGCCAGCAGCGAGGGGGCCTCCTACGAGCAGTACTTC. This encodes CASSEGASYEQYF.

This clonotype was found many times. The V call is TRBV12-3 or TRBV12-4, the J call TRBJ2-7; 14 bases are shared with TRBD2. Trimming cost V 4 bases and J 7 bases; bases outside gene matches: 6. The CDR3 is 15 residues long. CDR3 nucleotide sequence: TGTGCCAGCAGTTGGGGACTAGCGGGAGTAGGTGAGCAGTACTTC. Protein: CASSWGLAGVGEQYF.

The table lists this clonotype with a few counts. CDR3 DNA sequence: TGTGCCAGCAGCAGGATTTTAGGATACGAGCAGTACTTC. As protein: CASSRILGYEQYF. V gene TRBV6-5 combines with J gene TRBJ2-7; no definite D call. Trimming removed 6 bases at V and 4 bases at J, with 13 bases between. The CDR3 has 13 amino acids. The germline V gene has CDR1 MNHEY and CDR2 SVGAGI.

This clonotype has at least ten counts. The chain joins TRBV18 to TRBJ2-7, with TRBD2 matching 7 bases. This CDR3 has 15 residues. Germline trimming cut 2 bases from V and 0 bases from J; bases unmatched to any gene: 4. The germline V gene encodes CDR1 KGHSH and CDR2 LQKENI. The CDR3 nucleotides read TGTGCCAGCTCACCAACTCGGACTAGCTCCTACGAGCAGTACTTC. Amino acid sequence: CASSPTRTSSYEQYF.

CDR3 sequence: CAWSQGTGELFF. In DNA form, the CDR3 reads TGTGCCTGGAGTCAGGGAACCGGGGAGCTGTTTTTT. The chain recombines TRBV30 with TRBJ2-2, with TRBD1 as a possible D gene (5 bases). The CDR3 runs 12 residues. V was pared by 2 bases and J by 5 bases, with 6 bases between. CDR1 GTSNPN and CDR2 SVGIG come from the germline V gene (reference sequence).

The table lists this clonotype with many counts. The chain recombines TRBV28 with TRBJ1-4; TRBD1 matches at 8 bases. The CDR3 consists of 14 residues. After removal of 3 bases from V and 8 bases from J, the junction contained 5 bases not matched to a gene. Germline V gene data show CDR1 as MDHEN and CDR2 as SYDVKM. The CDR3 DNA reads TGTGCCAGCAGTTTTGGACAGGGTGGCGAAAAACTGTTTTTT. This translates into CASSFGQGGEKLFF.

This clonotype showed up many times. The chain employs TRBV27 and TRBJ2-1, with TRBD2 identical over 13 bases. The ends lost 4 bases at V and 9 bases at J; junction bases unmatched: 6. CDR1 MNHEY and CDR2 SMNVEV come from the germline V gene (reference sequence). There are 15 residues in the CDR3. This CDR3 reads CASSSGLAGVSEQFF. In nucleotides, the CDR3 is TGTGCCAGCAGTTCAGGACTAGCGGGAGTCAGTGAGCAGTTCTTC.